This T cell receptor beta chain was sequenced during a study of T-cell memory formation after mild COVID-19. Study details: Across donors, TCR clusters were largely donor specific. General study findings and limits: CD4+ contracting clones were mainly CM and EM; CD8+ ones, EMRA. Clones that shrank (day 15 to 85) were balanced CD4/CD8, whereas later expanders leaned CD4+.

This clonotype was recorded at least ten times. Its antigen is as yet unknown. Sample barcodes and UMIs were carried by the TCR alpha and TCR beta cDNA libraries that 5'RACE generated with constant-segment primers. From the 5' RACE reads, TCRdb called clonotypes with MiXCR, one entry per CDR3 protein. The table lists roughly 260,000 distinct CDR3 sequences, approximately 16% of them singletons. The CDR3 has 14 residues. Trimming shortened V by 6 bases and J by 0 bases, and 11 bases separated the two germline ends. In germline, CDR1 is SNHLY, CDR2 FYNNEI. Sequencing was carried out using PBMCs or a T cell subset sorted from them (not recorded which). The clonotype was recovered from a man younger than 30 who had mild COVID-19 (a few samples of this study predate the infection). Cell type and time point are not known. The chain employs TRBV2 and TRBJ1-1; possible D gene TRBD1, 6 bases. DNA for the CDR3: TGTGCCAGCAGCAGGGACATCATGAACACTGAAGCTTTCTTT. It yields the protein CASSRDIMNTEAFF.